This T cell receptor beta chain comes out of a study of cytomegalovirus exposure and HLA in healthy donors. Study overall: Membership in the Caucasian-associated ancestry cluster was found for 65% to 85% of approximately 430 genotyped donors.

The length of the CDR3 is 15 residues. Per germline, CDR1 SNHLY and CDR2 FYNNEI. Trimming cost V 10 bases and J 7 bases; bases outside gene matches: 12. This PCR relied on a set of 60 Vbeta primers and 13 Jbeta primers. TCRdb's copy holds only in-frame clones and misses some; the assay was immunoSEQ multiplex PCR. The sample includes some 98,000 clones, roughly a tenth of them seen just once. This TCR derives from a man aged 50-60 years in good health and CMV-seropositive. Sequenced input: PBMCs. The gene calls are TRBV2 and TRBJ2-2; 10 bases line up with TRBD1. The CDR3 nucleotides are TGTGCCACCCGGGACAGGGGATTGTTAGGCGGGGAGCTGTTTTTT. Translation gives CATRDRGLLGGELFF.